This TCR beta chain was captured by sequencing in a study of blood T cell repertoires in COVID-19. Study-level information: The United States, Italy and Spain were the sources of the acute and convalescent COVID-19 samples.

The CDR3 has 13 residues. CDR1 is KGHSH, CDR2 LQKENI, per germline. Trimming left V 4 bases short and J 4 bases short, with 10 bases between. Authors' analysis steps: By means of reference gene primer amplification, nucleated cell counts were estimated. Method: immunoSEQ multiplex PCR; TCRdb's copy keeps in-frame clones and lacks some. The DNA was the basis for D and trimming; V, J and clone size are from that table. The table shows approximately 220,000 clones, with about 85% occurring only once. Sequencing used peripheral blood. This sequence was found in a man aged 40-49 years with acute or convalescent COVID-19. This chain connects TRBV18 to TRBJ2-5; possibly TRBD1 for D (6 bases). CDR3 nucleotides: TGTGCCAGCTCACTGGGGGCCGGAGAGACCCAGTACTTC. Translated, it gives CASSLGAGETQYF.